Following are 9 T cell receptor beta chains from one sample sequenced in a study of T cell clones after liver transplantation. Some clones are missing from TCRdb's copy, which holds only in-frame ones; the method was immunoSEQ multiplex PCR. Of some 34,000 clones detected, around 94% appear once; the ten largest clones hold around 26%. The sequenced sample was CD8+ T cells from blood, obtained 12 months after liver transplant. These receptor sequences come from a human patient who received a liver transplant. The graft donor may have contributed some T cells.

This clone was recorded once. The genes are TRBV5-5 and TRBJ2-3, with D perhaps matching TRBD1 (5 bases). The CDR3 runs 15 residues. CDR1 is SGHKS, CDR2 YYEKEE, per germline (reference sequence). Trimming took off 0 bases at V and 2 bases at J, with 10 bases between the two ends. The CDR3, as DNA: TGTGCCAGCAGCTTGGAGGGCAGGGCCACAGATACGCAGTATTTT. Translating gives CASSLEGRATDTQYF.

The rearrangement links TRBV2 to TRBJ2-3, with 7 nucleotides matching TRBD2. CDR1 and CDR2 (germline): SNHLY, FYNNEI. V lost 7 bases and J lost 5; bases outside the gene matches: 18. The CDR3 has 17 residues. Here the CDR3 reads CASIPELWGGQRDTQYF. CDR3 sequence (DNA): TGTGCCAGCATCCCGGAACTCTGGGGAGGGCAAAGAGATACGCAGTATTTT.

On this clone itself: Sequence at one end of the junction differs from germline and may be a read error. The chain couples TRBV13 to TRBJ2-5, with TRBD1 matching over 7 bases. The CDR3 extends over 14 amino acids. CDR1 is PRHDT, CDR2 FYEKMQ, per germline (reference sequence). CDR3 nucleotides: TGTGCCAGCAGCTTCCGACAGGGAGAAGAGGCCCAGTACTTC. Encoded protein: CASSFRQGEEAQYF.

This CDR3 is CASRDFSSYEQYF. The DNA for the CDR3 is TGTGCCAGCAGGGACTTTAGCTCCTACGAGCAGTACTTC. This chain joins TRBV28 and TRBJ2-7; D may be TRBD2 (5 bases). Germline loops: CDR1 MDHEN, CDR2 SYDVKM. V shed 6 bases and J shed 0 bases, with 9 bases lying between them. CDR3 length equals 13 residues.

The chain recombines TRBV2 with TRBJ2-2, with D maybe TRBD1 (5 bases). V dropped 3 bases and J dropped 2 bases, with 7 bases sitting between them. The CDR3 has 14 amino acids. Per the germline V gene, CDR1 is SNHLY and CDR2 is FYNNEI. DNA of the CDR3: TGTGCCAGCAGTGATTGGACAAACACCGGGGAGCTGTTTTTT. This sequence encodes CASSDWTNTGELFF.

The rearrangement joins TRBV29-1 to TRBJ2-2; D is possibly TRBD2 (5 bases). CDR3 size: 16 residues. Trimming cost V 7 bases and J 5 bases, with 23 bases left between them. Germline loops: CDR1 SQVTM, CDR2 ANQGSEA. The CDR3 sequence: CSAELRGRARTGELFF. CDR3 nucleotide sequence: TGCAGCGCCGAGCTACGGGGTAGGGCTAGAACCGGGGAGCTGTTTTTT.

This chain's CDR3 is CASSTGVGNSPLHF. CDR3 sequence (DNA): TGTGCCAGCAGCACAGGGGTAGGAAATTCACCCCTCCACTTT. The gene calls are TRBV7-3 and TRBJ1-6; 7 bases align to TRBD1. The CDR3 spans 14 residues. V dropped 5 bases and J dropped 7; count of bases not matched to a gene: 5. Germline lookup yields CDR1 SGHTA and CDR2 FQGTGA. Together with reference TRBV7-3 and TRBJ1-6, the CDR3 gives the full variable domain: GAGVSQTPSNKVTEKGKYVELRCDPISGHTALYWYRQSLGQGPEFLIYFQGTGAADDSGLPNDRFFAVRPEGSVSTLKIQRTERGDSAVYLCASSTGVGNSPLHFGNGTRLTVT.

The chain recombines TRBV9 with TRBJ2-1, with D perhaps TRBD1 (5 bases). CDR3 length: 14 amino acids. Germline-derived CDR1 and CDR2 are SGDLS and YYNGEE. Deletions cut 2 bases from V and 3 bases from J, with 9 bases between. CDR3 nucleotide sequence: TGTGCCAGCAGCGTCGGCAGGGACTACAATGAGCAGTTCTTC. This translates into CASSVGRDYNEQFF.

The DNA of the CDR3 is TGCGCCAGCAGCTTGAGAGCGGGAACGGGCACCGGGGAGCTGTTTTTT. Protein sequence: CASSLRAGTGTGELFF. The chain links TRBV5-1 to TRBJ2-2; 7 bases agree with TRBD2. V shed 1 base and J 4 bases; nucleotides not matched to a gene: 7. Germline V gene lookup returns CDR1 SGHRS and CDR2 YFSETQ. The CDR3 runs 16 residues.